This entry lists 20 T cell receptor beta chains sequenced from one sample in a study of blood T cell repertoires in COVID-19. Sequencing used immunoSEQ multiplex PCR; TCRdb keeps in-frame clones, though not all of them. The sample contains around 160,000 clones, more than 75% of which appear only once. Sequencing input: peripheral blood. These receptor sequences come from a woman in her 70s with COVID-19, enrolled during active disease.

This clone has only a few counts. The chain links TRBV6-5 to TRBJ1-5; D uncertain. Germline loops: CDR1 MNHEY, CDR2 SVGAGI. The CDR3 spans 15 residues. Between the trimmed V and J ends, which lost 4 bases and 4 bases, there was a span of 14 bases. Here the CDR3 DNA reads TGTGCCAGCAGTTCGCGCCCAAGTGTAAATCAGCCCCAGCATTTT. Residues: CASSSRPSVNQPQHF.

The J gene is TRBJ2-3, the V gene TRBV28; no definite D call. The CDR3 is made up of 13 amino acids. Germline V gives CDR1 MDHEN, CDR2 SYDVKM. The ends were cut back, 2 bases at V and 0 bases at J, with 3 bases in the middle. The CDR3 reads CASSLQSTDTQYF. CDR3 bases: TGTGCCAGCAGTTTACAGAGCACAGATACGCAGTATTTT.

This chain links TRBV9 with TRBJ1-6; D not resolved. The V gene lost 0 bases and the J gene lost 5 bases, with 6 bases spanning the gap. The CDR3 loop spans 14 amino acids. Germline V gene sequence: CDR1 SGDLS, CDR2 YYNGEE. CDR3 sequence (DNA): TGTGCCAGCAGCGTAGTGGCAGATAATTCACCCCTCCACTTT. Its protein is CASSVVADNSPLHF.

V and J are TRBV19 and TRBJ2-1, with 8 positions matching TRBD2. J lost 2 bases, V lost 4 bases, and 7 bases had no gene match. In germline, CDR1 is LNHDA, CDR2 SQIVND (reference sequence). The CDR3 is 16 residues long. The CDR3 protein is CASSTRGGAAYNEQFF. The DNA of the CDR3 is TGTGCCAGTAGTACCCGGGGGGGTGCCGCCTACAATGAGCAGTTCTTC. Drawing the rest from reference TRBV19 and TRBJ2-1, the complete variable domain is DGGITQSPKYLFRKEGQNVTLSCEQNLNHDAMYWYRQDPGQGLRLIYYSQIVNDFQKGDIAEGYSVSREKKESFPLTVTSAQKNPTAFYLCASSTRGGAAYNEQFFGPGTRLTVL.

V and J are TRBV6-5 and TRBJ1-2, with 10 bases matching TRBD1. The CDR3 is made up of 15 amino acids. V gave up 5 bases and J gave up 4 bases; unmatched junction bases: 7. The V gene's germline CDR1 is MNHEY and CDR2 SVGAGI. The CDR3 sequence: CASSHTGQGVYGYTF. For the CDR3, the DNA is TGTGCCAGCAGTCATACCGGACAGGGGGTCTATGGCTACACCTTC.

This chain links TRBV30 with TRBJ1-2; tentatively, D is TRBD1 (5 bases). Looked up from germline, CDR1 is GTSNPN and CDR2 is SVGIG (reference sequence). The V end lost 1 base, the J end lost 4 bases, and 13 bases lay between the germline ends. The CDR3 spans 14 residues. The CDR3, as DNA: TGTGCCTGGAGTGCTGGGAGGGGTTTCTATGGCTACACCTTC. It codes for CAWSAGRGFYGYTF.

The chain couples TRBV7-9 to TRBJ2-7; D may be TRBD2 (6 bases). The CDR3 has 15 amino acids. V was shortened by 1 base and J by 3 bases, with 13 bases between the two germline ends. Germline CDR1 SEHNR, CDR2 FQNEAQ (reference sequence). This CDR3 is CASSLDSGPSYEQYF. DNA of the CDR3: TGTGCCAGCAGCTTAGATAGCGGACCAAGCTACGAGCAGTACTTC.

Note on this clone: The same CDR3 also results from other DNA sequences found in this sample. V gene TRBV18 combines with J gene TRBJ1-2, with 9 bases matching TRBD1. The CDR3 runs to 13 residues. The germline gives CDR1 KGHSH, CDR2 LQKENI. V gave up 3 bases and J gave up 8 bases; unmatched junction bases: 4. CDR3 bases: TGTGCCAGCTCACCGGACAGGGGCTACGGCTACACCTTC. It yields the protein CASSPDRGYGYTF. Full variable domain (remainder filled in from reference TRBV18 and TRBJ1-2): NAGVMQNPRHLVRRRGQEARLRCSPMKGHSHVYWYRQLPEEGLKFMVYLQKENIIDESGMPKERFSAEFPKEGPSILRIQQVVRGDSAAYFCASSPDRGYGYTFGSGTRLTVV.

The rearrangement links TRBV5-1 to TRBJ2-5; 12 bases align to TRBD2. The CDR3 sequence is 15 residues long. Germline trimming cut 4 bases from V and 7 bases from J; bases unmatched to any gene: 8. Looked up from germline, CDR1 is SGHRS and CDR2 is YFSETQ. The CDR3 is CASSAGLAGFGTQYF. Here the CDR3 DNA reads TGCGCCAGCAGCGCCGGACTAGCGGGGTTTGGGACCCAGTACTTC.

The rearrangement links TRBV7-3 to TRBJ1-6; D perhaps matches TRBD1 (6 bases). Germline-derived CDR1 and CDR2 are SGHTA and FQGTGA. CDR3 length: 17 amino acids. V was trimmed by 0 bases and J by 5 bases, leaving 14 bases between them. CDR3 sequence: CASSLTGTGSNNSPLHF. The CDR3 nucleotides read TGTGCCAGCAGCTTAACGGGAACAGGGTCGAATAATTCACCCCTCCACTTT. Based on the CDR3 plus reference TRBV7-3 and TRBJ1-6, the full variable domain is GAGVSQTPSNKVTEKGKYVELRCDPISGHTALYWYRQSLGQGPEFLIYFQGTGAADDSGLPNDRFFAVRPEGSVSTLKIQRTERGDSAVYLCASSLTGTGSNNSPLHFGNGTRLTVT.

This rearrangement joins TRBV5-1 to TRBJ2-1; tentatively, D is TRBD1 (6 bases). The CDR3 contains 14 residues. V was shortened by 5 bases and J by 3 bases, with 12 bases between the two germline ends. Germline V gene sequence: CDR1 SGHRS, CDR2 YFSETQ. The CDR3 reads CASSRDINYNEQFF. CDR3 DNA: TGCGCCAGCAGTCGGGACATTAACTACAATGAGCAGTTCTTC.

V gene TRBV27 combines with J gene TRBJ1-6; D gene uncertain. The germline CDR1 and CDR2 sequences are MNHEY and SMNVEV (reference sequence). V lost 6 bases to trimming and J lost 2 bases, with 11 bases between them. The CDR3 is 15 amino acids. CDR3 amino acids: CASSLSFTYNSPLHF. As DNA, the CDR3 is TGTGCCAGCAGCCTGAGTTTCACCTATAATTCACCCCTCCACTTT.

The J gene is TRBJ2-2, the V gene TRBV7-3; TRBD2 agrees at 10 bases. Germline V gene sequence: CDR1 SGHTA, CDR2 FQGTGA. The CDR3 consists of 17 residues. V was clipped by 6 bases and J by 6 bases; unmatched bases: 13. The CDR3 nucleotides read TGTGCCAGCAGTGGAGTTAGCGGGGGGATAACGGCCGGGGAGCTGTTTTTT. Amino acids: CASSGVSGGITAGELFF. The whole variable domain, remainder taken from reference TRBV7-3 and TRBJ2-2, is GAGVSQTPSNKVTEKGKYVELRCDPISGHTALYWYRQSLGQGPEFLIYFQGTGAADDSGLPNDRFFAVRPEGSVSTLKIQRTERGDSAVYLCASSGVSGGITAGELFFGEGSRLTVL.

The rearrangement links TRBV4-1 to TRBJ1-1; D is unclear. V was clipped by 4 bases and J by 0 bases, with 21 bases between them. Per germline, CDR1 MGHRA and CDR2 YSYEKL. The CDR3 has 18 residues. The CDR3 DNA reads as TGCGCCAGCAGCCTCACTGTATGGCAGAGAGACATGAACACTGAAGCTTTCTTT. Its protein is CASSLTVWQRDMNTEAFF.

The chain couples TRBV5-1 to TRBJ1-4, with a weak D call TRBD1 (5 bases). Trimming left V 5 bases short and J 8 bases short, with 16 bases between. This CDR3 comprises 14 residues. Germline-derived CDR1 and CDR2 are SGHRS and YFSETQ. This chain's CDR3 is CASRPGGGAEKLFF. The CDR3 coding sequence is TGCGCCAGCAGACCCGGGGGGGGAGCCGAAAAACTGTTTTTT. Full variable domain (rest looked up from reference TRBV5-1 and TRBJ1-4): KAGVTQTPRYLIKTRGQQVTLSCSPISGHRSVSWYQQTPGQGLQFLFEYFSETQRNKGNFPGRFSGRQFSNSRSEMNVSTLELGDSALYLCASRPGGGAEKLFFGSGTQLSVL.

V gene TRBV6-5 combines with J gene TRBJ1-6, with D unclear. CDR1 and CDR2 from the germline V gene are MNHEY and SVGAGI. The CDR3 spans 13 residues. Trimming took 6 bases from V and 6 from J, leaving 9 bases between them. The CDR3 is CASSAEGNSPLHF. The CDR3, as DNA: TGTGCCAGCAGCGCGGAGGGTAATTCACCCCTCCACTTT.

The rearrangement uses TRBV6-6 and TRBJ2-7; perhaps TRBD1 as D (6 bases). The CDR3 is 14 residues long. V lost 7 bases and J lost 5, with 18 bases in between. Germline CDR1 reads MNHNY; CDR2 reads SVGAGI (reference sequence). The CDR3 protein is CASTWGRGFDEQYF. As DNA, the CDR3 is TGTGCCAGCACCTGGGGCAGGGGATTTGACGAGCAGTACTTC.

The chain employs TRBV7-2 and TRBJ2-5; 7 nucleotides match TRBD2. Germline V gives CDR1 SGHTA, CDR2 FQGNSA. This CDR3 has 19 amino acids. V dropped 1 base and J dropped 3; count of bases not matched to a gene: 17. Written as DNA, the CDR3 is TGTGCCAGCAGCTTAGTCTCGGGTGGGGCGGGGGTGCAGGAAGAGACCCAGTACTTC. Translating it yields CASSLVSGGAGVQEETQYF.

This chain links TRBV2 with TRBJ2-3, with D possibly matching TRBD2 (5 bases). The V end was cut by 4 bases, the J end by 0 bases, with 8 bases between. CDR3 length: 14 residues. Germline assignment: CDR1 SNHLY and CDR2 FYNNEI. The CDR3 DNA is TGTGCCAGCAGTGCTCAGCGGAGCACAGATACGCAGTATTTT. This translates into CASSAQRSTDTQYF.

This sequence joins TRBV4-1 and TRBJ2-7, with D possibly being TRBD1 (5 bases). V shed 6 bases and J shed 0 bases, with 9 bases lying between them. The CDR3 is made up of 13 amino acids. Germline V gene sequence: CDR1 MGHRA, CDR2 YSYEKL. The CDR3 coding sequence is TGCGCCAGCAGAGACAGATACTCCTACGAGCAGTACTTC. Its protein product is CASRDRYSYEQYF.